This record covers a single TCR beta chain. Authors' analysis steps: The assay estimated nucleated cells by amplifying reference gene primers. Some clones are missing from TCRdb's copy, which holds only in-frame ones; the method was immunoSEQ multiplex PCR. The V and J calls and clone size were taken over from that table, and D and trimming were inferred from the DNA. The repertoire holds approximately 240,000 clones, with around 90% as singletons. The entry originates in a study of blood T cell repertoires in COVID-19. For the study at large: From the United States, Italy and Spain came samples of acute and convalescent COVID-19. In each case, the material was cDNA or gDNA derived from T cells, B-cell-depleted T cells, or PBMCs.

The V and J ends lost 6 bases and 7 bases respectively, with 13 bases between them. The CDR3 length is 13 residues. In germline, CDR1 is SEHNR, CDR2 FQNEAQ (reference sequence). The receptor was isolated from a woman aged 18-29 years who had recovered from COVID-19. The chain is built from TRBV7-9 and TRBJ2-1; a weak D match, TRBD2 (6 bases). The specimen was peripheral blood. DNA of the CDR3: TGTGCCAGCAGTCCCCGACTAGGAAATGAGCAGTTCTTC. Residues: CASSPRLGNEQFF.